Presented here are 30 T cell receptor beta chains from one specimen sequenced in a study. TCRdb reanalysed the 5' RACE reads using MiXCR and keeps one entry per CDR3 protein. The top ten hold around 2% of the sample, which has roughly 50,000 distinct CDR3 sequences, 15% to 20% seen once. The sequencing sample was made of naive CD4+ T cells sorted from blood. Subset noted: naive CD4+ T cells, CD4+CD45RA+CD25-. These receptors originate from a female donor with breast cancer.

This clonotype occurred many times. This chain connects TRBV5-1 to TRBJ2-7; the match to TRBD1 covers 9 bases. V dropped 1 base and J dropped 8; count of bases not matched to a gene: 10. This CDR3 has 15 amino acids. Germline-derived CDR1 and CDR2 are SGHRS and YFSETQ. The CDR3 loop reads CASSLRGQGGEKQYF. CDR3 DNA sequence: TGCGCCAGCAGCTTGAGGGGACAGGGAGGGGAAAAGCAGTACTTC.

On this clonotype: Being one base from a much bigger clone, this may be a read error. The chain recombines TRBV6-5 with TRBJ2-7; TRBD2 matches at 11 bases. V gave up 2 bases and J gave up 3 bases; unmatched junction bases: 9. The CDR3 extends over 17 amino acids. Germline-derived CDR1 and CDR2 are MNHEY and SVGAGI. DNA for the CDR3: TGTGCCAGCAGTTACCAAGGGACTAGCGGTAGCTTCTACGAGCAGTACTTC. Translation gives CASSYQGTSGSFYEQYF.

This clonotype was observed a handful of times. The genes are TRBV25-1 and TRBJ2-2; 7 bases map to TRBD1. Per the germline V gene, CDR1 is MGHDK and CDR2 is SYGVNS. V lost 6 bases and J lost 6; bases outside the gene matches: 10. This CDR3 is 15 amino acids long. For the CDR3, the DNA is TGTGCCAGCAGGAGGGGAACAGGGGTTTCCGGGGAGCTGTTTTTT. Its protein product is CASRRGTGVSGELFF.

The V and J genes are TRBV3-1 and TRBJ1-1; 10 nucleotides align to TRBD1. The CDR3 sequence is 14 residues long. Losses at the gene ends were 4 bases for V and 4 bases for J; bases not matched to a gene: 3. The germline CDR1 and CDR2 sequences are LGHDT and YNNKEL (reference sequence). The CDR3 DNA sequence: TGTGCCAGCAGCCGGGGACAGGGGTCCACTGAAGCTTTCTTT. It encodes CASSRGQGSTEAFF.

Of note for this clonotype: One end of the junction is discordant with germline, which a read error may explain. The chain couples TRBV5-1 to TRBJ2-3; no definite D call. Germline assignment: CDR1 SGHRS and CDR2 YFSETQ. The CDR3 spans 15 residues. CDR3 DNA sequence: TGCGCCAGCAGCTTGGCCTTGACATACACAGATACCCAGTATTTT. It specifies CASSLALTYTDTQYF.

The chain joins TRBV7-9 to TRBJ2-3; 8 nucleotides agree with TRBD1. Trimming at V came to 2 bases and at J to 6 bases, leaving 4 bases not matched to a gene. The CDR3 has 14 amino acids. CDR1 SEHNR and CDR2 FQNEAQ come from the germline V gene (reference sequence). The CDR3 region has the DNA TGTGCCAGCAGCTTACCGCAGGGGGCCGATACGCAGTATTTT. Protein product: CASSLPQGADTQYF.

The V gene is TRBV3-1, the J gene TRBJ2-7, with D unresolved. Trimming took off 5 bases at V and 5 bases at J, with 7 bases between the two ends. The CDR3 loop spans 11 amino acids. Germline V lookup: CDR1 LGHDT, CDR2 YNNKEL (reference sequence). The CDR3 loop is CASSTMDEQYF. The CDR3 nucleotides are TGTGCCAGCAGCACTATGGACGAGCAGTACTTC.

CDR3 DNA: TGTGCCAGCAGTTTGATTGGGTTACCCGGGGGGACAAAAGAAGAGCAGTTCTTC. It specifies CASSLIGLPGGTKEEQFF. The chain recombines TRBV28 with TRBJ2-1; weak D call: TRBD2 (7 bases). Trimming pared 3 bases from V and 10 bases from J, leaving 28 bases between. CDR1 and CDR2 from the germline V gene are MDHEN and SYDVKM. This CDR3 comprises 18 residues.

The table lists this clonotype with a few counts. The chain uses TRBV5-1 and TRBJ1-1; no clear D. With 0 bases removed from V and 8 bases from J, the gap between germline ends came to 11 bases. The CDR3 covers 13 residues. Germline V gene data show CDR1 as SGHRS and CDR2 as YFSETQ. CDR3 protein: CASSLARKEEAFF. In DNA form, the CDR3 reads TGCGCCAGCAGCTTGGCTAGGAAAGAGGAAGCTTTCTTT.

The chain employs TRBV12-3 or TRBV12-4 and TRBJ2-1; 14 bases line up with TRBD2. The CDR3 consists of 20 residues. V gave up 8 bases and J gave up 6 bases; unmatched junction bases: 21. CDR3 sequence: CASRSGGDSRLAGGVNEQFF. In nucleotides, the CDR3 is TGTGCCAGCCGATCTGGGGGGGACAGCAGACTAGCGGGAGGGGTCAATGAGCAGTTCTTC.

V gene TRBV12-3 or TRBV12-4 combines with J gene TRBJ2-2; the match to TRBD1 covers 11 bases. The trim removed 5 bases at V and 6 bases at J, leaving 2 bases unmatched. The CDR3 has 14 residues. The CDR3 DNA sequence: TGTGCCAGCAGTCGGACAGGGGGCGCCGGGGAGCTGTTTTTT. This codes for CASSRTGGAGELFF.

This clonotype was seen only a few times. The CDR3 is CASSGQGGGDTEAFF. In DNA form, the CDR3 reads TGTGCCAGCAGTGGACAAGGCGGAGGAGACACTGAAGCTTTCTTT. The V and J genes are TRBV27 and TRBJ1-1; D is perhaps TRBD1 (5 bases). Trimming shortened V by 5 bases and J by 3 bases, and 16 bases separated the two germline ends. The CDR3 has 15 amino acids. The germline V gene has CDR1 MNHEY and CDR2 SMNVEV (reference sequence).

This clonotype was counted at least ten times. The chain links TRBV6-1 to TRBJ1-1, with unresolved D. Trimming removed 2 bases at V and 9 bases at J, with 13 bases between. CDR1 is MNHNS and CDR2 is SASEGT in the germline V gene. This CDR3 is built from 13 residues. CDR3 nucleotides: TGTGCCAGCAGTGAAAGAGCCGGTCAACAAGCTTTCTTT. This gives the protein CASSERAGQQAFF.

This clonotype was found a few times. This sequence joins TRBV5-1 and TRBJ2-1; no definite D call. The CDR3 is 16 residues long. Between the trimmed V and J ends, which lost 1 base and 6 bases, there was a span of 17 bases. Germline CDR1 is SGHRS and CDR2 is YFSETQ. In nucleotides, the CDR3 is TGCGCCAGCAGCTTGAACATAGTTTTTGGTGGCAATGAGCAGTTCTTC. Amino acids: CASSLNIVFGGNEQFF.

This clonotype showed up just a few times. V gene TRBV27 combines with J gene TRBJ2-1, with 9 bases lining up with TRBD2. J lost 2 bases, V lost 2 bases, and 7 bases had no gene match. Per the germline V gene, CDR1 is MNHEY and CDR2 is SMNVEV (reference sequence). The CDR3 runs to 17 residues. This CDR3 is CASSLVYRGRAYNEQFF. In DNA, the CDR3 is TGTGCCAGCAGTTTAGTCTACCGCGGGAGGGCCTACAATGAGCAGTTCTTC.

At least ten counts were recorded for this clonotype. The CDR3 loop reads CASSHPLAGYEQYF. CDR3 DNA: TGCGCCAGCAGCCATCCTCTCGCGGGCTACGAGCAGTACTTC. The chain combines TRBV4-1 with TRBJ2-7; possible D gene TRBD2, 5 bases. Germline V gene sequence: CDR1 MGHRA, CDR2 YSYEKL. The ends were cut back, 3 bases at V and 3 bases at J, with 12 bases in the middle. The CDR3 runs 14 residues.

This clonotype was seen repeatedly, ten times or more. The rearrangement joins TRBV14 to TRBJ2-3; unclear D gene. Per the germline V gene, CDR1 is SGHDN and CDR2 is FVKESK. CDR3 length: 16 residues. V was shortened by 2 bases and J by 2 bases, with 14 bases between the two germline ends. CDR3 sequence (DNA): TGTGCCAGCAGCCAACCTAACTTGGGGTCCACAGATACGCAGTATTTT. Translation gives CASSQPNLGSTDTQYF.

This sequence joins TRBV5-1 and TRBJ2-7; 9 nucleotides align to TRBD2. The CDR3 length is 18 residues. The J segment lost 3 bases and the V segment lost 0 bases, leaving 13 bases of the junction unmatched. Per the germline V gene, CDR1 is SGHRS and CDR2 is YFSETQ. The CDR3 DNA is TGCGCCAGCAGCTTGGCCGGGGGGCTAGCGGGGTTTCGCTACGAGCAGTACTTC. This encodes CASSLAGGLAGFRYEQYF.

The CDR3 nucleotides are TGCGCCAGCAGCTTGGGGACAGAGGCTACTGAAGCTTTCTTT. Residues: CASSLGTEATEAFF. V gene TRBV5-1 combines with J gene TRBJ1-1, with a possible D match to TRBD1 (6 bases). This CDR3 spans 14 amino acids. V was clipped by 0 bases and J by 5 bases, with 11 bases between them. Germline lookup yields CDR1 SGHRS and CDR2 YFSETQ.

In its sample, this clonotype was seen a few times. The CDR3 loop reads CASRRGSGRAQHF. The CDR3 DNA reads as TGTGCCAGCAGGAGGGGGAGTGGTAGGGCCCAGCATTTT. V and J are TRBV27 and TRBJ1-5; the D gene is possibly TRBD1 (6 bases). Germline assignment: CDR1 MNHEY and CDR2 SMNVEV (reference sequence). V was clipped by 6 bases and J by 11 bases, with 17 bases between them. The CDR3 has 13 residues.

This clonotype was detected many times. The chain carries TRBV5-1 and TRBJ2-3; D is uncertain. The CDR3 has 14 residues. V was clipped by 1 base and J by 4 bases, with 10 bases between them. Germline V lookup: CDR1 SGHRS, CDR2 YFSETQ. CDR3 sequence reads: CASSLNSGPDTQYF. CDR3 in DNA: TGCGCCAGCAGCTTGAACAGTGGCCCAGATACGCAGTATTTT.

This clonotype was seen a few times. The chain has TRBV7-2 and TRBJ1-4, with D maybe TRBD1 (5 bases). Deletions cut 5 bases from V and 3 bases from J, with 10 bases between. CDR1 is SGHTA, CDR2 FQGNSA, per germline. The CDR3 loop spans 14 amino acids. CDR3 sequence (DNA): TGTGCCAGCAGCGACTCGGGGCCTAATGAAAAACTGTTTTTT. Translated, it gives CASSDSGPNEKLFF.

The sample holds a few counts of this clonotype. Written as DNA, the CDR3 is TGTGCCAGCAGTCCGGGGACACCAAAGGCTAACTATGGCTACACCTTC. Protein product: CASSPGTPKANYGYTF. This chain joins TRBV6-5 and TRBJ1-2; tentatively, D is TRBD1 (6 bases). CDR3 length: 16 residues. The germline gives CDR1 MNHEY, CDR2 SVGAGI. Trimming took 5 bases from V and 0 from J, leaving 16 bases between them.

This clonotype has more than one count but fewer than ten. The genes are TRBV4-3 and TRBJ2-7; D possibly corresponds to TRBD1 (6 bases). The germline CDR1 and CDR2 sequences are LGHNA and YSLEER. This CDR3 has 17 amino acids. The V and J ends lost 4 bases and 2 bases respectively, with 21 bases between them. The CDR3 is CASSPRSYYRVAYEQYF. CDR3 DNA: TGCGCCAGCAGCCCACGATCGTATTACAGGGTCGCCTACGAGCAGTACTTC.

The J gene is TRBJ1-1, the V gene TRBV20-1; D uncertain. The CDR3 covers 13 residues. CDR1 is DFQATT and CDR2 is SNEGSKA in the germline V gene (reference sequence). V lost 0 bases, J lost 1 base, and 6 bases lay in between. The CDR3 protein is CSAREGWNTEAFF. The CDR3 coding sequence is TGCAGTGCTAGAGAGGGGTGGAACACTGAAGCTTTCTTT.

This clonotype was detected a few times. This sequence joins TRBV24-1 and TRBJ1-2; TRBD1 is a possible D gene (5 bases). This CDR3 has 13 amino acids. Trimming left V 5 bases short and J 7 bases short, with 13 bases between. Germline-derived CDR1 and CDR2 are KGHDR and SFDVKD. The CDR3 DNA follows: TGTGCCACCAGTGTCCAGGGCAACGCTGGCTACACCTTC. Translating gives CATSVQGNAGYTF.

The CDR3, as DNA: TGTGCCAGCAGCAGTCTAGCGGGGGGCCTAGAGACCCAGTACTTC. This codes for CASSSLAGGLETQYF. V and J are TRBV12-3 or TRBV12-4 and TRBJ2-5; 11 bases agree with TRBD2. The ends lost 6 bases at V and 4 bases at J; junction bases unmatched: 7. CDR3 length equals 15 residues.

CDR3 DNA sequence: TGTGCCAGCAGTACGGGGGGGATCCCAACCTACGAGCAGTACTTC. Its protein is CASSTGGIPTYEQYF. This chain links TRBV6-2 or TRBV6-3 with TRBJ2-7, with TRBD2 matching 8 bases. The germline gives CDR1 MNHEY, CDR2 SVGEGT. Germline trimming cut 5 bases from V and 2 bases from J; bases unmatched to any gene: 8. The CDR3 is made up of 15 amino acids.

This rearrangement joins TRBV2 to TRBJ1-1, with D unresolved. Trimming shortened V by 6 bases and J by 4 bases, and 12 bases separated the two germline ends. The CDR3 is 13 amino acids. Germline assignment: CDR1 SNHLY and CDR2 FYNNEI. Written as DNA, the CDR3 is TGTGCCAGCAGCGGTGTCTTCGGCACTGAAGCTTTCTTT. This translates into CASSGVFGTEAFF.

This chain uses TRBV10-3 with TRBJ1-1, with D possibly TRBD1 on 5 matching bases. CDR1 and CDR2 (germline): ENHRY, SYGVKD. V was clipped by 6 bases and J by 1 base, with 12 bases between them. CDR3 length: 14 residues. The CDR3 DNA reads as TGTGCCATCAGCTTGGGACTGAAGAACACTGAAGCTTTCTTT. Protein product: CAISLGLKNTEAFF.